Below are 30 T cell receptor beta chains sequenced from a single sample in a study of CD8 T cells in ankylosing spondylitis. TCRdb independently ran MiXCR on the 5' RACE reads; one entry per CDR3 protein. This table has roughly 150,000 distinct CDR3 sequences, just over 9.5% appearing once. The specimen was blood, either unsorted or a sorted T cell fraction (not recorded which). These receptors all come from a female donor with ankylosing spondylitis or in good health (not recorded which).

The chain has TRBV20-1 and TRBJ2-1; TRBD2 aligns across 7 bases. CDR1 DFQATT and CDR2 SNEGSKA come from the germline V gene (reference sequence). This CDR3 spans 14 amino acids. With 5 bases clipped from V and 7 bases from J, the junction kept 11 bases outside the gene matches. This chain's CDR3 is CSAEGLKFWNEQFF. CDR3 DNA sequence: TGCAGTGCTGAGGGACTAAAGTTTTGGAATGAGCAGTTCTTC.

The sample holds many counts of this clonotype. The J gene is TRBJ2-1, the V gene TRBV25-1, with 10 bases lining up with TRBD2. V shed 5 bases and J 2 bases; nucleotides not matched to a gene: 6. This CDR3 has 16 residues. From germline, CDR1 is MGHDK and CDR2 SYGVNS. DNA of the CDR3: TGTGCCAGCAGTCTCTGGACTAGCGGAACCTACAATGAGCAGTTCTTC. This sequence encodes CASSLWTSGTYNEQFF.

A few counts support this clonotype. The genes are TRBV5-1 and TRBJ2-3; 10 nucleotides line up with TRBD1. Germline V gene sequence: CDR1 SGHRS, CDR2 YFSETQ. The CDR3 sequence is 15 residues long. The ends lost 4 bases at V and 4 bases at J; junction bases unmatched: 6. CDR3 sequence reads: CASSPGQGGADTQYF. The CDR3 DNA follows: TGCGCCAGCAGCCCAGGACAGGGGGGAGCAGATACGCAGTATTTT.

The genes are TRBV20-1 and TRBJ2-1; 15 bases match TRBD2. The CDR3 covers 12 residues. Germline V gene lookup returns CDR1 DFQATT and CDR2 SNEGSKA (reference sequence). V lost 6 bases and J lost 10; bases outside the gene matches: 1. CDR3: CSAGLAGGEQFF. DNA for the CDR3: TGCAGTGCAGGACTAGCGGGAGGGGAGCAGTTCTTC.

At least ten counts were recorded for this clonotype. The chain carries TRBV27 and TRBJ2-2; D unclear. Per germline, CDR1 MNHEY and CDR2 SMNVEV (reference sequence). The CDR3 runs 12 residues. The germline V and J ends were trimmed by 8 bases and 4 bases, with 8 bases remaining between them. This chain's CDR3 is CASQTPTGELFF. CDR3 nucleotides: TGTGCCAGCCAAACTCCCACCGGGGAGCTGTTTTTT.

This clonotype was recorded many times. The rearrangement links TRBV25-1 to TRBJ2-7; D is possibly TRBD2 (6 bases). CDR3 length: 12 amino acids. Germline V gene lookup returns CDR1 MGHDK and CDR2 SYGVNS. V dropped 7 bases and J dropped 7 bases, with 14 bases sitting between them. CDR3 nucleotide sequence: TGTGCCAGCACACCCGGGGCGGGGGAGCAGTACTTC. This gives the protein CASTPGAGEQYF.

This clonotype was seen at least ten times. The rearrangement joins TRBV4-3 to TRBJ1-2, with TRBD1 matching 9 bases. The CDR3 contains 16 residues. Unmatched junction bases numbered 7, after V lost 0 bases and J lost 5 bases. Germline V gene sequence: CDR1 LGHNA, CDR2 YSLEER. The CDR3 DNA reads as TGCGCCAGCAGCCAAGATTTGGACAGGGGCAGTTATGGCTACACCTTC. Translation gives CASSQDLDRGSYGYTF.

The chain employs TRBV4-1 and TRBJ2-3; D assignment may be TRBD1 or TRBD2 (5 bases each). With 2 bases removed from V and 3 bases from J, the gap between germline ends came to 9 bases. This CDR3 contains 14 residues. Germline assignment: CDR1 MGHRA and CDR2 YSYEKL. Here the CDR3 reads CASSQQGGTDTQYF. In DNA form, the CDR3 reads TGCGCCAGCAGCCAACAGGGCGGGACAGATACGCAGTATTTT.

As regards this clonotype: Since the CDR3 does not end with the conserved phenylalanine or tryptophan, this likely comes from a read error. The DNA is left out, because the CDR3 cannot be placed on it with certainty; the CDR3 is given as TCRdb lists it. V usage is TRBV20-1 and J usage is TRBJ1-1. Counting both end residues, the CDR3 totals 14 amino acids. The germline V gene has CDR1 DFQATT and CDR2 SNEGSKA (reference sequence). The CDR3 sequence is CSASTAEVDAATFL.

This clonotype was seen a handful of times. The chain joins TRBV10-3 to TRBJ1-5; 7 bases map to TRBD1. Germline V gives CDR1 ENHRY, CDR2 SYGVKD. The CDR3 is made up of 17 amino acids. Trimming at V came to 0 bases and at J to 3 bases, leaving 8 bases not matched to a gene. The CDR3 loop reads CAISESPPGQTNQPQHF. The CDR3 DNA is TGTGCCATCAGTGAGTCACCCCCGGGACAGACCAATCAGCCCCAGCATTTT.

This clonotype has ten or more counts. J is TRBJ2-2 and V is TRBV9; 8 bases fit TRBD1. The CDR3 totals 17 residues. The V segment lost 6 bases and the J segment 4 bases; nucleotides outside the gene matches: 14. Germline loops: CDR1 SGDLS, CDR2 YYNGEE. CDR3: CASTPLGQGIGTGELFF. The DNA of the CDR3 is TGTGCCAGCACCCCTCTAGGACAGGGCATAGGCACCGGGGAGCTGTTTTTT.

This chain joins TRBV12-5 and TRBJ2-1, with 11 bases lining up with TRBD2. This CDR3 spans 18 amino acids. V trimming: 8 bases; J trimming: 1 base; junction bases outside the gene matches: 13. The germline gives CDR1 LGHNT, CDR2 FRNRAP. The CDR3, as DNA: TGTGCTAGTACCTTGGGTAGCGGGAGGGCCCCATCCTACAATGAGCAGTTCTTC. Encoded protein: CASTLGSGRAPSYNEQFF.

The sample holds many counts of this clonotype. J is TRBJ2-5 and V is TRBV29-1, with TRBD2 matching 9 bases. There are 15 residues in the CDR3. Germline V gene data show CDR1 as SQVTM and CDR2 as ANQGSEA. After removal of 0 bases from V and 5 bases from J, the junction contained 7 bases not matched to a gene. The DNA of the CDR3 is TGCAGCGTTGAAGATCCGTGGACTAGCGTGGAGACCCAGTACTTC. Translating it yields CSVEDPWTSVETQYF.

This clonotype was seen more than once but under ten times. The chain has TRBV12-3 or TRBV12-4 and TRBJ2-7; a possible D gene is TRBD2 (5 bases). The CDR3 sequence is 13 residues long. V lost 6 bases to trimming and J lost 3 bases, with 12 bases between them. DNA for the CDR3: TGTGCCAGCAGCTTCGGAGGCTACTACGAGCAGTACTTC. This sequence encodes CASSFGGYYEQYF.

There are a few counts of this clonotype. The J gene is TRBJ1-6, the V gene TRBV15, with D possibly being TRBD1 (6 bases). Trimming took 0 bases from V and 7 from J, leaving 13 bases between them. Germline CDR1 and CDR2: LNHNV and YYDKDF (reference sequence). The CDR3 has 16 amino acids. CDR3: CATSRDWQGPNSPLHF. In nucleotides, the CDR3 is TGTGCCACCAGCAGAGATTGGCAGGGGCCAAATTCACCCCTCCACTTT.

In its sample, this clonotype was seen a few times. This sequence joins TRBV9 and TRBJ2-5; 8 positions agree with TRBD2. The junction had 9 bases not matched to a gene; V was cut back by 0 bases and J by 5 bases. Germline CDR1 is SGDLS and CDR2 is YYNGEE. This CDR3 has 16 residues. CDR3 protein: CASSVARQPGGETQYF. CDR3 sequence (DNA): TGTGCCAGCAGCGTAGCCCGACAGCCGGGAGGGGAGACCCAGTACTTC. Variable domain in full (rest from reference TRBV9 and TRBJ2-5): DSGVTQTPKHLITATGQRVTLRCSPRSGDLSVYWYQQSLDQGLQFLIQYYNGEERAKGNILERFSAQQFPDLHSELNLSSLELGDSALYFCASSVARQPGGETQYFGPGTRLLVL.

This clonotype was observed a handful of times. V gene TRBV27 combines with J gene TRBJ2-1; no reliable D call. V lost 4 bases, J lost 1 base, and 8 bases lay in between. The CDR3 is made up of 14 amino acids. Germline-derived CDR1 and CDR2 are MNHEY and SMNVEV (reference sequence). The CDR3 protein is CASSSDNSYNEQFF. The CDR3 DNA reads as TGTGCCAGCAGTTCAGATAATTCCTACAATGAGCAGTTCTTC.

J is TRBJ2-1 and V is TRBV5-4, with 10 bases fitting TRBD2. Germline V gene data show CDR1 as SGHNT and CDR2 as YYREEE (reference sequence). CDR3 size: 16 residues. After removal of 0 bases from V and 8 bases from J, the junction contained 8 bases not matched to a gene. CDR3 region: CASSLGTSGRAHEQFF. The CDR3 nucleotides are TGTGCCAGCAGCTTGGGGACAAGCGGGAGGGCCCATGAGCAGTTCTTC.

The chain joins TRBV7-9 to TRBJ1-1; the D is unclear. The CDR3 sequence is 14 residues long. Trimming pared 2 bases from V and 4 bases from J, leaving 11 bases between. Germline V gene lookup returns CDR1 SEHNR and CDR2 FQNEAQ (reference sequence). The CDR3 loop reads CASSLLSESTEAFF. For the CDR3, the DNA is TGTGCCAGCAGCTTATTATCCGAGAGCACTGAAGCTTTCTTT. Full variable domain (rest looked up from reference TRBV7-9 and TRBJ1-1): DTGVSQNPRHKITKRGQNVTFRCDPISEHNRLYWYRQTLGQGPEFLTYFQNEAQLEKSRLLSDRFSAERPKGSFSTLEIQRTEQGDSAMYLCASSLLSESTEAFFGQGTRLTVV.

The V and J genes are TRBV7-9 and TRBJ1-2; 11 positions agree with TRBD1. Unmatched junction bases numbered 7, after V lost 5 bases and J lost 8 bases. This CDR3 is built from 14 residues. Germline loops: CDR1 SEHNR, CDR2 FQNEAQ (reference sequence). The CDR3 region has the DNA TGTGCCAGCAGCCCGGGGACAGGGGGAATCGGCTACACCTTC. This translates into CASSPGTGGIGYTF. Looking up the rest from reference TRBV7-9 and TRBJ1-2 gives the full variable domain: DTGVSQNPRHKITKRGQNVTFRCDPISEHNRLYWYRQTLGQGPEFLTYFQNEAQLEKSRLLSDRFSAERPKGSFSTLEIQRTEQGDSAMYLCASSPGTGGIGYTFGSGTRLTVV.

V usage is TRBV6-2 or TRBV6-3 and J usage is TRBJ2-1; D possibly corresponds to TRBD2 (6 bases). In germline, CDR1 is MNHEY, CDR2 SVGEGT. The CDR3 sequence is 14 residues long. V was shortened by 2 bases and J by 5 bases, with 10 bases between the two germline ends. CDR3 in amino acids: CASSYPGEHNEQFF. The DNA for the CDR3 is TGTGCCAGCAGTTACCCGGGGGAGCACAATGAGCAGTTCTTC.

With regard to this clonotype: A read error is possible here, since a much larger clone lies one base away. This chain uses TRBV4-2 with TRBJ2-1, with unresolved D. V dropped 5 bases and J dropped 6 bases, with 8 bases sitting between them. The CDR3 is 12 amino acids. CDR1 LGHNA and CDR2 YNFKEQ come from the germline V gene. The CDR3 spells CASSKAINEQFF. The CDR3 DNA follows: TGTGCCAGCAGCAAGGCTATCAATGAGCAGTTCTTC.

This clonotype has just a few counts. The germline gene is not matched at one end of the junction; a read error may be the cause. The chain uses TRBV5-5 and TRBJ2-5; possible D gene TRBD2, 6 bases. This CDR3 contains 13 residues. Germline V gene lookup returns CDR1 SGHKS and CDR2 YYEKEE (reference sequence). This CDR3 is CAISLGTSETQYF. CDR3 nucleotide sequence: TGTGCCATCAGCCTCGGGACTTCTGAGACCCAGTACTTC.

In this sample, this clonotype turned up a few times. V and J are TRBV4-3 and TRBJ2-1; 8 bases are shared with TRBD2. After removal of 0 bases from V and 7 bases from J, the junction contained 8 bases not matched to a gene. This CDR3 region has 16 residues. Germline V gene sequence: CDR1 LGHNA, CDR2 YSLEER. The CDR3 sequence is CASSQDSGVGRNEQFF. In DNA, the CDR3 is TGCGCCAGCAGCCAAGATAGCGGGGTGGGGAGGAATGAGCAGTTCTTC.

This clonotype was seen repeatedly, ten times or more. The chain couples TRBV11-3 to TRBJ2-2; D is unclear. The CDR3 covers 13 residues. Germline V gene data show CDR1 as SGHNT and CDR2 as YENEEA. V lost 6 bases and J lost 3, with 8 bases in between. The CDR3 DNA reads TGTGCCAGCAGTCTGCGGTACACCGGGGAGCTGTTTTTT. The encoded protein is CASSLRYTGELFF.

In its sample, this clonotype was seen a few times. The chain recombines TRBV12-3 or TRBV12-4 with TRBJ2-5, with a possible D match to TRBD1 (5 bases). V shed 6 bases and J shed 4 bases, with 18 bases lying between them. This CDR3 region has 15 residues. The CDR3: CASSQTDSRVETQYF. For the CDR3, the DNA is TGTGCCAGCAGCCAGACCGACAGTCGGGTAGAGACCCAGTACTTC.

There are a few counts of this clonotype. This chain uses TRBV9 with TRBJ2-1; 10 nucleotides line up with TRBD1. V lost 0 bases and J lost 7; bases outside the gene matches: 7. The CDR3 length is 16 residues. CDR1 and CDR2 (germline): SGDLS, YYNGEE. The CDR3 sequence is CASSVELPGQGNEQFF. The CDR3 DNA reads TGTGCCAGCAGCGTAGAACTTCCGGGACAGGGGAATGAGCAGTTCTTC.

The CDR3, as DNA: TGTGCCAGCAGCTCCGGGACAGGGAGTGATGGCTACACCTTC. Amino acid sequence: CASSSGTGSDGYTF. This rearrangement joins TRBV7-9 to TRBJ1-2; 9 positions match TRBD1. The CDR3 consists of 14 residues. Germline CDR1 is SEHNR and CDR2 is FQNEAQ (reference sequence). V trimming: 4 bases; J trimming: 6 bases; junction bases outside the gene matches: 6.

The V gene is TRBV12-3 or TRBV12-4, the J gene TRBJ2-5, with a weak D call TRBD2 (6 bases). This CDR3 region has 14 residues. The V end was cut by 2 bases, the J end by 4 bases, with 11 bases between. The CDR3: CASSLWGGGETQYF. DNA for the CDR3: TGTGCCAGCAGTTTATGGGGAGGAGGAGAGACCCAGTACTTC.

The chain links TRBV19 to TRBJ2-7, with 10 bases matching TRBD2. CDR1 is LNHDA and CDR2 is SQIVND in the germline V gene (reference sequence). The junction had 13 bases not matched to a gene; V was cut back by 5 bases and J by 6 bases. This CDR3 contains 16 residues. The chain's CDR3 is CASSPPGSGRAAEQYF. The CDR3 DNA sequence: TGTGCCAGTAGTCCCCCGGGAAGCGGGAGGGCCGCCGAGCAGTACTTC.